This entry lists 25 T cell receptor beta chains sequenced from one sample in a study of metastatic and nonmetastatic thyroid tumors. Ahead of thyroid surgery, no patient had received treatment of any kind. TCRdb re-called clones via MiXCR from the PCR reads. The sample holds some 15,000 clones; roughly 25% are singletons and the top ten take 10% to 11%. The specimen was blood. All receptors come from a male donor with papillary thyroid cancer or a benign thyroid nodule (not recorded which). Some clones in this sample may be carry-over from other donors' samples.

This rearrangement joins TRBV27 to TRBJ1-2; TRBD1 is a possible D gene (5 bases). V was pared by 5 bases and J by 3 bases, with 16 bases between. CDR1 MNHEY and CDR2 SMNVEV come from the germline V gene (reference sequence). The CDR3 is made up of 15 amino acids. The CDR3 region is CASSPAVDRDYGYTF. DNA of the CDR3: TGTGCCAGCAGTCCCGCAGTAGACAGAGACTATGGCTACACCTTC.

This clone is labeled as medium-sized. V usage is TRBV20-1 and J usage is TRBJ2-5; weak D call: TRBD1 (5 bases). The length of the CDR3 is 13 residues. Germline CDR1 reads DFQATT; CDR2 reads SNEGSKA (reference sequence). Trimming pared 4 bases from V and 5 bases from J, leaving 14 bases between. CDR3 sequence reads: CSAIRTPRETQYF. CDR3 nucleotides: TGCAGTGCTATCAGGACACCTCGCGAGACCCAGTACTTC.

This clone was detected ten times or more. J is TRBJ2-1 and V is TRBV20-1, with 7 bases identical to TRBD1. Germline assignment: CDR1 DFQATT and CDR2 SNEGSKA (reference sequence). This CDR3 is built from 15 residues. V lost 5 bases, J lost 4 bases, and 11 bases stayed unmatched. As DNA, the CDR3 is TGCAGTGCTTTAAGACTGGGACAGCTTTACAATGAGCAGTTCTTC. It encodes CSALRLGQLYNEQFF.

This clone appeared many times. The chain uses TRBV2 and TRBJ2-5; D is undetermined. V was cut by 4 bases and J by 5 bases, with 11 bases left in between. This CDR3 region has 13 residues. Germline CDR1 is SNHLY and CDR2 is FYNNEI. The CDR3 loop reads CASSAGERETQYF. For the CDR3, the DNA is TGTGCCAGCAGTGCTGGGGAACGCGAGACCCAGTACTTC.

By share, this clone counts as medium-sized. This sequence joins TRBV5-1 and TRBJ2-7, with D tentatively TRBD1 (6 bases). The ends were cut back, 4 bases at V and 0 bases at J, with 14 bases in the middle. Germline values: CDR1 SGHRS, CDR2 YFSETQ. The CDR3 extends over 15 amino acids. DNA of the CDR3: TGCGCCAGCAGCCGGGACGGGACATCCTCCTACGAGCAGTACTTC. Translated, it gives CASSRDGTSSYEQYF.

By its share, this clone is medium-sized. This chain connects TRBV15 to TRBJ2-7, with D possibly being TRBD1 or TRBD2 (5 bases each). Trimming stripped 4 bases from V and 0 bases from J, with 13 bases between. The germline V gene has CDR1 LNHNV and CDR2 YYDKDF (reference sequence). CDR3 length: 15 residues. CDR3 sequence: CATSKDLGVSYEQYF. CDR3 sequence (DNA): TGTGCCACCAGCAAGGACTTAGGGGTCTCCTACGAGCAGTACTTC.

By share, this clone ranks as medium-sized. This rearrangement joins TRBV28 to TRBJ2-7; D not resolved. The CDR3 is made up of 11 amino acids. Per germline, CDR1 MDHEN and CDR2 SYDVKM. V shed 6 bases and J shed 2 bases, with 5 bases lying between them. The CDR3 reads CASSRTYEQYF. CDR3 bases: TGTGCCAGCAGCCGGACCTACGAGCAGTACTTC. The whole variable domain, filled in from reference TRBV28 and TRBJ2-7, reads DVKVTQSSRYLVKRTGEKVFLECVQDMDHENMFWYRQDPGLGLRLIYFSYDVKMKEKGDIPEGYSVSREKKERFSLILESASTNQTSMYLCASSRTYEQYFGPGTRLTVT.

There are a few counts of this clone. The chain couples TRBV28 to TRBJ1-5, with 11 bases identical to TRBD1. The length of the CDR3 is 16 residues. V lost 7 bases, J lost 4 bases, and 9 bases stayed unmatched. The germline V gene encodes CDR1 MDHEN and CDR2 SYDVKM. CDR3 DNA sequence: TGTGCCAGCAACCCTGTGGGACAGGGGGTAAATCAGCCCCAGCATTTT. The encoded protein is CASNPVGQGVNQPQHF.

By share, this clone counts as medium-sized. The rearrangement uses TRBV20-1 and TRBJ1-1, with a weak D call TRBD1 (5 bases). Germline CDR1 and CDR2: DFQATT and SNEGSKA (reference sequence). V lost 4 bases and J 1 base, leaving 7 bases between the germline ends. The CDR3 has 12 residues. CDR3 sequence: CSAKQANTEAFF. The CDR3, as DNA: TGCAGTGCTAAACAGGCGAACACTGAAGCTTTCTTT.

This clone has ten or more counts. The chain is built from TRBV18 and TRBJ2-2, with a possible D match to TRBD2 (6 bases). Germline CDR1 KGHSH, CDR2 LQKENI. This CDR3 contains 16 residues. Trimming stripped 3 bases from V and 5 bases from J, with 16 bases between. The CDR3 DNA reads as TGTGCCAGCTCACCTCCGGGGGAGAGGGAAACCGGGGAGCTGTTTTTT. Its translation is CASSPPGERETGELFF.

This clone is medium-sized in the sample. V is TRBV20-1 and J is TRBJ2-7; D uncertain. Germline CDR1 and CDR2: DFQATT and SNEGSKA (reference sequence). This CDR3 region has 12 residues. V gave up 2 bases and J gave up 3 bases, with 8 bases separating them. The CDR3, as DNA: TGCAGTGCTAGATTCGGGTTCTACGAGCAGTACTTC. As protein: CSARFGFYEQYF.

This chain links TRBV27 with TRBJ2-5; 8 bases line up with TRBD1. The J segment lost 7 bases and the V segment lost 5 bases, leaving 6 bases of the junction unmatched. The CDR3 contains 13 residues. Per germline, CDR1 MNHEY and CDR2 SMNVEV (reference sequence). The CDR3 DNA follows: TGTGCCAGCAGTCCCAGGGGGCAGGGGACCCAGTACTTC. It codes for CASSPRGQGTQYF.

The chain combines TRBV20-1 with TRBJ1-1; 12 nucleotides match TRBD1. Germline values: CDR1 DFQATT, CDR2 SNEGSKA (reference sequence). The V gene end was trimmed by 1 base and the J gene end by 11 bases; junction bases not matched to a gene: 5. The CDR3 length is 13 residues. CDR3 DNA: TGCAGTGCTAGAGCTGGGGACAGGGGGCAGGCTTTCTTT. The encoded protein is CSARAGDRGQAFF.

This clone was seen ten or more times. The V gene is TRBV4-2, the J gene TRBJ2-1; no definite D call. CDR3 size: 14 residues. Germline lookup yields CDR1 LGHNA and CDR2 YNFKEQ. V lost 4 bases to trimming and J lost 9 bases, with 16 bases between them. DNA of the CDR3: TGTGCCAGCAGCCGGAGTGTAACGACGACTGAGCAGTTCTTC. Protein product: CASSRSVTTTEQFF.

The J gene is TRBJ2-7, the V gene TRBV6-1; possibly TRBD1 for D (6 bases). The CDR3 loop spans 12 amino acids. Trimming took 10 bases from V and 2 from J, leaving 12 bases between them. The germline gives CDR1 MNHNS, CDR2 SASEGT. The CDR3 protein is CAIRWTAYEQYF. CDR3 bases: TGTGCCATCAGGTGGACAGCCTACGAGCAGTACTTC.

In its sample, this clone is medium-sized. The J gene is TRBJ1-6, the V gene TRBV27, with 10 bases that match TRBD1. The CDR3 loop spans 15 amino acids. V lost 3 bases, J lost 7 bases, and 3 bases stayed unmatched. The germline V gene has CDR1 MNHEY and CDR2 SMNVEV (reference sequence). In DNA, the CDR3 is TGTGCCAGCAGTTTCTCGGGACAGGGGAATTCACCCCTCCACTTT. Encoded protein: CASSFSGQGNSPLHF.

This clone is medium-sized (0.01 to 0.1%). The chain links TRBV24-1 to TRBJ1-2; 8 nucleotides line up with TRBD1. Trimming at V came to 2 bases and at J to 6 bases, leaving 10 bases not matched to a gene. This CDR3 is 16 amino acids long. Germline V gene data show CDR1 as KGHDR and CDR2 as SFDVKD. The CDR3 sequence: CATSDYSRTGQNGYTF. CDR3 bases: TGTGCCACCAGTGATTATTCCCGGACAGGGCAGAATGGCTACACCTTC.

The sample holds many counts of this clone. This sequence may be a read error, since a much larger clone differs from it by one base. The CDR3 coding sequence is TGCAGTGCTGGAAAGATGGGGGGACACCTCTACGAGCAGTACTTC. It specifies CSAGKMGGHLYEQYF. This chain uses TRBV20-1 with TRBJ2-7; D may correspond to TRBD1 or TRBD2 (6 bases each). Trimming took 5 bases from V and 3 from J, leaving 20 bases between them. Germline values: CDR1 DFQATT, CDR2 SNEGSKA (reference sequence). This CDR3 region has 15 residues.

The table lists this clone with many counts. The rearrangement uses TRBV20-1 and TRBJ2-4; D possibly corresponds to TRBD2 (6 bases). Germline lookup yields CDR1 DFQATT and CDR2 SNEGSKA (reference sequence). There are 15 residues in the CDR3. The V end lost 0 bases, the J end lost 9 bases, and 18 bases lay between the germline ends. The CDR3 DNA reads TGCAGTGCTAGAGATGAGTTTGGCGGGATCGGCATTCAGTACTTC. Its translation: CSARDEFGGIGIQYF.

This clone is medium-sized. The V gene is TRBV6-1, the J gene TRBJ1-5; 11 nucleotides line up with TRBD1. Germline trimming cut 5 bases from V and 4 bases from J; bases unmatched to any gene: 4. The CDR3 contains 15 residues. Germline loops: CDR1 MNHNS, CDR2 SASEGT. CDR3 DNA: TGTGCCAGCAGTCACCGGGACAGGGGGAATCAGCCCCAGCATTTT. This codes for CASSHRDRGNQPQHF.

At least ten counts were recorded for this clone. The chain has TRBV18 and TRBJ2-5; D is possibly TRBD2 (6 bases). This CDR3 has 13 residues. Per the germline V gene, CDR1 is KGHSH and CDR2 is LQKENI. Trimming removed 6 bases at V and 1 base at J, with 9 bases between. CDR3 region: CASSLGLQETQYF. The DNA for the CDR3 is TGTGCCAGCTCCCTGGGACTCCAAGAGACCCAGTACTTC.

The chain links TRBV7-6 to TRBJ2-2, with unresolved D. The CDR3 is made up of 13 amino acids. CDR1 SGHVS and CDR2 FNYEAQ come from the germline V gene. V was trimmed by 4 bases and J by 7 bases, leaving 10 bases between them. CDR3 bases: TGTGCCAGCAGCTCTGACTGGAACGGGGAGCTGTTTTTT. Translating gives CASSSDWNGELFF.

The chain has TRBV20-1 and TRBJ2-1; TRBD1 matches 10 bases. Germline lookup yields CDR1 DFQATT and CDR2 SNEGSKA (reference sequence). The CDR3 runs 16 residues. V was clipped by 5 bases and J by 8 bases; unmatched bases: 15. The CDR3 DNA is TGCAGTGCTTCCGCCTTGATGACAGGGGGCCAGGATGAGCAGTTCTTC. Encoded protein: CSASALMTGGQDEQFF.

This clone is medium-sized within its sample. The chain recombines TRBV20-1 with TRBJ2-7; TRBD2 agrees at 11 bases. Germline CDR1 DFQATT, CDR2 SNEGSKA (reference sequence). The CDR3 sequence is 13 residues long. Trimming at V came to 4 bases and at J to 4 bases, leaving 3 bases not matched to a gene. Here the CDR3 reads CSAKGLADYEQYF. CDR3 nucleotides: TGCAGTGCTAAGGGACTAGCGGATTACGAGCAGTACTTC.

V and J are TRBV27 and TRBJ2-7; 8 nucleotides align to TRBD2. This CDR3 has 20 amino acids. Per the germline V gene, CDR1 is MNHEY and CDR2 is SMNVEV (reference sequence). J lost 2 bases, V lost 4 bases, and 22 bases had no gene match. Here the CDR3 reads CASSSGSGGRTGGLPYEQYF. CDR3 DNA: TGTGCCAGCAGTTCCGGATCGGGCGGGAGGACGGGTGGACTTCCCTACGAGCAGTACTTC.